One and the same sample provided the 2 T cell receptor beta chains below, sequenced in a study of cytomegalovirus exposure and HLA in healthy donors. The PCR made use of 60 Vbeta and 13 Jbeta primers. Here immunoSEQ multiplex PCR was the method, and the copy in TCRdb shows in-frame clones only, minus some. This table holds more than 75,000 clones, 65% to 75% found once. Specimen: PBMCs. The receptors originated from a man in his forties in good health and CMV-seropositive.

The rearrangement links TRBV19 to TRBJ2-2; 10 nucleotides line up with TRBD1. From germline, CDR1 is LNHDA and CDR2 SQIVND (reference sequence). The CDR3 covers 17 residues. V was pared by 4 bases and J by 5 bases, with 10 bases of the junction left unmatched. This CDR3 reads CASSTETGGASTGELFF. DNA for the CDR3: TGTGCCAGTAGTACAGAGACAGGGGGCGCGTCAACCGGGGAGCTGTTTTTT.

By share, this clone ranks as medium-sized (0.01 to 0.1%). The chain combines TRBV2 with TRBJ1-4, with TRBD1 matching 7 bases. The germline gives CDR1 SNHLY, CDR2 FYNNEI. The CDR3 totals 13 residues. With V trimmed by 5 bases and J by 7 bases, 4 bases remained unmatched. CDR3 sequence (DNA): TGTGCCAGCAGTCAAACAGGGGCTGAAAAACTGTTTTTT. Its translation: CASSQTGAEKLFF. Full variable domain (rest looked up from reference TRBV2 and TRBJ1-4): EPEVTQTPSHQVTQMGQEVILRCVPISNHLYFYWYRQILGQKVEFLVSFYNNEISEKSEIFDDQFSVERPDGSNFTLKIRSTKLEDSAMYFCASSQTGAEKLFFGSGTQLSVL.